A selection of T cell receptor beta chains follows, all from one sample in a study of blood T cell repertoires in COVID-19. Libraries were prepared by immunoSEQ multiplex PCR; TCRdb keeps only in-frame clonotypes and omits some of them. The sample holds about 280,000 clones, less than 85% seen once. Specimen: PBMCs or T cells enriched from blood (not recorded which). These receptors all come from a woman aged 45-59 years who had recovered from COVID-19. Both conserved end residues are part of each CDR3. D genes are given only for firm matches. Size tells how often a clone was seen (once, few, many) or the class of an expanded clone, and some rows leave it out.

clone size	D gene	V gene	J gene	CDR3 protein	CDR3 DNA
.	.	TRBV19	TRBJ2-3	CASSKENPDTQYF	TGTGCCAGTAGTAAGGAGAACCCAGATACGCAGTATTTT
.	TRBD1	TRBV29-1	TRBJ2-7	CSVEGDREGLTYEQYF	TGCAGCGTTGAAGGGGACAGGGAGGGATTGACCTACGAGCAGTACTTC
.	TRBD2	TRBV19	TRBJ2-7	CASRTSGETYEQYF	TGTGCCAGTAGGACTAGCGGCGAAACCTACGAGCAGTACTTC
.	TRBD1	TRBV29-1	TRBJ1-1	CSVQGTGGANTEAFF	TGCAGCGTTCAGGGGACAGGGGGCGCGAACACTGAAGCTTTCTTT
.	.	TRBV5-6	TRBJ1-2	CASSNRDIRYGYTF	TGTGCCAGCAGTAACAGGGACATTCGGTATGGCTACACCTTC
.	.	TRBV3-1/TRBV3-2	TRBJ2-2	CASSPRVTGELFF	TGTGCCAGCAGCCCCAGGGTTACCGGGGAGCTGTTTTTT
.	.	TRBV5-1	TRBJ2-3	CASSPLEIDTQYF	TGCGCCAGCAGCCCTCTGGAGATAGATACGCAGTATTTT
few	.	TRBV19	TRBJ1-1	CASSIGPGTEAFF	TGTGCCAGTAGTATAGGGCCAGGTACTGAAGCTTTCTTT
.	.	TRBV30	TRBJ1-3	CAWSVSVSGNTIYF	TGTGCCTGGAGTGTATCAGTCTCTGGAAACACCATATATTTT
.	.	TRBV5-4	TRBJ2-2	CASSTPLAARSGELFF	TGTGCCAGCAGCACGCCTTTAGCGGCAAGGTCCGGGGAGCTGTTTTTT
.	TRBD2	TRBV4-3	TRBJ2-3	CASSQVASGRAKNF	TGCGCCAGCAGCCAAGTGGCTAGCGGGAGGGCCAAGAATTTT
few	.	TRBV7-2	TRBJ1-4	CASSQAGQINEKLFF	TGTGCCAGCAGCCAAGCAGGACAGATTAATGAAAAACTGTTTTTT
.	.	TRBV6-1	TRBJ1-1	CASSEDTVLNTEAFF	TGTGCCAGCAGTGAAGATACAGTACTTAACACTGAAGCTTTCTTT
.	.	TRBV7-6	TRBJ1-1	CASSLVAGNTEAFF	TGTGCCAGCAGCTTAGTGGCAGGGAACACTGAAGCTTTCTTT
.	.	TRBV28	TRBJ1-1	CACKGPNTEAFF	TGTGCCTGCAAGGGGCCGAACACTGAAGCTTTCTTT
once	.	TRBV5-5	TRBJ1-5	CASSGVGGQPQHF	TGTGCCAGCAGCGGGGTGGGGGGACAGCCCCAGCATTTT
.	.	TRBV7-8	TRBJ2-3	CASSLQARVTDTQYF	TGTGCCAGCAGCTTACAAGCCAGGGTCACAGATACGCAGTATTTT
.	.	TRBV28	TRBJ1-2	CASSPLTGDYYGYTF	TGTGCCAGCAGTCCCCTGACTGGGGACTACTATGGCTACACCTTC
.	.	TRBV29-1	TRBJ2-5	CSVRGGDQETQYF	TGCAGCGTGCGAGGGGGGGACCAAGAGACCCAGTACTTC
.	.	TRBV6-5	TRBJ1-2	CASVDNQGYGYTF	TGTGCCAGCGTCGATAATCAGGGATATGGCTACACCTTC
once	TRBD1	TRBV15	TRBJ1-5	CATSRDRLWDRGKPQHF	TGTGCCACCAGCAGAGATCGTTTGTGGGACAGGGGTAAGCCCCAGCATTTT
few	TRBD1	TRBV24-1	TRBJ1-5	CATSDGTGVSHF	TGTGCCACCAGTGATGGGACAGGGGTTAGCCATTTT
few	TRBD1	TRBV4-1	TRBJ1-5	CASSRRDREIQPQHF	TGCGCCAGCAGCCGAAGGGACAGGGAGATCCAGCCCCAGCATTTT
.	.	TRBV3-1/TRBV3-2	TRBJ1-2	CASSQEATRYGYTF	TGTGCCAGCAGCCAAGAGGCCACCAGATATGGCTACACCTTC
.	.	TRBV7-9	TRBJ2-7	CASRPSRDYEQYF	TGTGCCAGCAGGCCTTCGAGGGACTACGAGCAGTACTTC
once	.	TRBV2	TRBJ2-7	CASSEASLSYEQYF	TGTGCCAGCAGTGAAGCCTCCCTCTCCTACGAGCAGTACTTC
.	.	TRBV29-1	TRBJ2-7	CSVSGKRNEQYF	TGCAGCGTTTCAGGGAAGCGCAACGAGCAGTACTTC
.	.	TRBV6-5	TRBJ1-1	CASRRDTEAFF	TGTGCCAGCAGACGAGACACTGAAGCTTTCTTT
.	TRBD1	TRBV27	TRBJ2-2	CASSLFRGSTGELFF	TGTGCCAGCAGTTTATTCAGGGGGAGCACCGGGGAGCTGTTTTTT
.	.	TRBV30	TRBJ1-2	CAWSVGLNSGYGYTF	TGTGCCTGGAGTGTTGGACTCAATTCGGGCTATGGCTACACCTTC
.	TRBD1	TRBV6-5	TRBJ1-4	CASSWNPGTGREKLFF	TGTGCCAGCAGTTGGAACCCCGGGACAGGGAGGGAAAAACTGTTTTTT
.	TRBD2	TRBV9	TRBJ2-7	CASSPSGRPYEQYF	TGTGCCAGCAGCCCTAGCGGGAGGCCCTACGAGCAGTACTTC
.	TRBD2	TRBV4-2	TRBJ2-7	CASSQVDGGLAAYEQYF	TGTGCCAGCAGCCAAGTGGACGGAGGACTAGCGGCCTACGAGCAGTACTTC
.	.	TRBV11-2	TRBJ2-7	CASSSQGYEQYF	TGTGCCAGCAGCTCCCAGGGCTACGAGCAGTACTTC
once	.	TRBV19	TRBJ2-5	CASSTPGFQETQYF	TGTGCCAGTAGTACTCCGGGATTTCAAGAGACCCAGTACTTC
.	.	TRBV28	TRBJ2-3	CASSPGINTQYF	TGTGCCAGCAGCCCAGGGATAAATACGCAGTATTTT
.	.	TRBV9	TRBJ1-1	CASSVEKGMNTEAFF	TGTGCCAGCAGCGTAGAAAAGGGGATGAACACTGAAGCTTTCTTT
.	.	TRBV27	TRBJ1-2	CASSLSGTYGYTF	TGTGCCAGCAGTTTATCGGGCACCTATGGCTACACCTTC
.	TRBD1	TRBV9	TRBJ2-3	CASSVDGTENTQYF	TGTGCCAGCAGCGTAGATGGGACAGAAAATACGCAGTATTTT
.	.	TRBV27	TRBJ2-1	CASSLSRYHEQFF	TGTGCCAGCAGTTTATCTAGATACCATGAGCAGTTCTTC
.	TRBD2	TRBV5-1	TRBJ2-7	CASSPRYWTSGVGDEQYF	TGCGCCAGCAGCCCCAGGTATTGGACTAGCGGGGTCGGCGACGAGCAGTACTTC
.	TRBD1	TRBV6-6	TRBJ1-2	CASRPGQGRNYGYTF	TGTGCCAGTAGGCCGGGACAGGGGCGAAACTATGGCTACACCTTC
.	.	TRBV30	TRBJ2-5	CASQPEGRTPLQETQYF	TGTGCCTCACAACCCGAGGGGAGGACACCTCTTCAAGAGACCCAGTACTTC
.	TRBD1	TRBV19	TRBJ1-1	CASNKQGLNTEAFF	TGTGCCAGTAATAAACAGGGGTTGAACACTGAAGCTTTCTTT
.	.	TRBV30	TRBJ1-3	CAWSSGNTIYF	TGTGCCTGGAGCTCGGGAAACACCATATATTTT
.	.	TRBV28	TRBJ2-2	CASSSWTDQANTGELFF	TGTGCCAGCAGTTCCTGGACAGACCAAGCGAACACCGGGGAGCTGTTTTTT
.	TRBD2	TRBV6-5	TRBJ2-7	CASSYIAGAAYEQYF	TGTGCCAGCAGTTACATAGCGGGGGCCGCCTACGAGCAGTACTTC
once	.	TRBV30	TRBJ1-4	CAWSVQFNEKLFF	TGTGCCTGGAGTGTACAGTTTAATGAAAAACTGTTTTTT